A single sample is the source of the 23 T cell receptor beta chains below, sequenced in a study of T cell changes during pregnancy in multiple sclerosis. The data were produced by immunoSEQ multiplex PCR, yet TCRdb's version contains in-frame clones alone and is incomplete. The sample comprises over 35,000 clones, roughly nine tenths of which are singletons, and 0.45% to 0.55% rests with the top ten. Sequenced material: CD4+ T cells from peripheral blood mononuclear cells, taken in the third trimester of pregnancy. The receptor set was obtained from a female donor in good health, enrolled as a control in a pregnancy study.

The CDR3: CSIQGQETQYF. For the CDR3, the DNA is TGCAGTATACAGGGGCAAGAGACCCAGTACTTC. The rearrangement joins TRBV20-1 to TRBJ2-5; 7 nucleotides line up with TRBD1. Trimming took 8 bases from V and 2 from J; bases not matched to a gene: 2. Germline V gene sequence: CDR1 DFQATT, CDR2 SNEGSKA (reference sequence). The CDR3 loop spans 11 amino acids.

V gene TRBV7-2 combines with J gene TRBJ2-1, with 8 bases lining up with TRBD2. J was trimmed by 7 bases and V by 5 bases; bases with no gene match: 4. This CDR3 spans 13 amino acids. CDR1 SGHTA and CDR2 FQGNSA come from the germline V gene. The CDR3 bases are TGTGCCAGCAGCGGGACTAGTTTTAATGAGCAGTTCTTC. Translation gives CASSGTSFNEQFF.

The table lists this clone with a count of one. V gene TRBV20-1 combines with J gene TRBJ2-7; the D is unclear. Trimming shortened V by 5 bases and J by 2 bases, and 4 bases separated the two germline ends. Germline assignment: CDR1 DFQATT and CDR2 SNEGSKA (reference sequence). The CDR3 sequence is 10 residues long. CDR3 bases: TGCAGTGCTCTAGCCTACGAGCAGTACTTC. Encoded protein: CSALAYEQYF.

The chain links TRBV25-1 to TRBJ1-4; possible D gene TRBD1, 5 bases. V shed 9 bases and J shed 6 bases, with 26 bases lying between them. This CDR3 contains 17 residues. In germline, CDR1 is MGHDK, CDR2 SYGVNS. CDR3 coding DNA: TGTGCCAGTGCACATTGGGGGGAAGAATTAGTTGATGAAAAACTGTTTTTT. This encodes CASAHWGEELVDEKLFF.

The rearrangement uses TRBV6-5 and TRBJ2-3; tentative D call: TRBD2 (5 bases). The V end was cut by 1 base, the J end by 4 bases, with 9 bases between. Germline V lookup: CDR1 MNHEY, CDR2 SVGAGI. This CDR3 comprises 14 residues. CDR3 DNA: TGTGCCAGCAGTTACTACGGGGTGGCAGATACGCAGTATTTT. Translated: CASSYYGVADTQYF.

The J gene is TRBJ2-5, the V gene TRBV7-9, with D possibly matching TRBD1 (6 bases). CDR1 and CDR2 from the germline V gene are SEHNR and FQNEAQ (reference sequence). This CDR3 contains 12 residues. With 5 bases removed from V and 5 bases from J, the gap between germline ends came to 9 bases. The CDR3 spells CASSPGAETQYF. The CDR3 nucleotides read TGTGCCAGCAGCCCAGGGGCGGAGACCCAGTACTTC. Full variable domain (outside the CDR3, taken from reference TRBV7-9 and TRBJ2-5): DTGVSQNPRHKITKRGQNVTFRCDPISEHNRLYWYRQTLGQGPEFLTYFQNEAQLEKSRLLSDRFSAERPKGSFSTLEIQRTEQGDSAMYLCASSPGAETQYFGPGTRLLVL.

The J gene is TRBJ1-1, the V gene TRBV5-1; D remains unclear. The CDR3 covers 12 residues. V was pared by 2 bases and J by 10 bases, with 12 bases between. In germline, CDR1 is SGHRS, CDR2 YFSETQ. DNA for the CDR3: TGCGCCAGCAGCTTCTCCCCGGGTGGAGCTTTCTTT. Encoded protein: CASSFSPGGAFF. Using reference TRBV5-1 and TRBJ1-1 for the parts outside the CDR3, the full variable domain is KAGVTQTPRYLIKTRGQQVTLSCSPISGHRSVSWYQQTPGQGLQFLFEYFSETQRNKGNFPGRFSGRQFSNSRSEMNVSTLELGDSALYLCASSFSPGGAFFGQGTRLTVV.

This clone was recorded only once. The chain links TRBV7-9 to TRBJ2-7; tentative D call: TRBD1 (5 bases). Germline CDR1 is SEHNR and CDR2 is FQNEAQ (reference sequence). The V gene lost 5 bases and the J gene lost 6 bases, with 17 bases spanning the gap. The CDR3 totals 14 residues. CDR3: CASSDFRAPSEQYF. The CDR3 nucleotides read TGTGCCAGCAGCGACTTCAGGGCCCCCTCCGAGCAGTACTTC. Complete variable domain (other parts from reference TRBV7-9 and TRBJ2-7): DTGVSQNPRHKITKRGQNVTFRCDPISEHNRLYWYRQTLGQGPEFLTYFQNEAQLEKSRLLSDRFSAERPKGSFSTLEIQRTEQGDSAMYLCASSDFRAPSEQYFGPGTRLTVT.

The V gene is TRBV30, the J gene TRBJ2-3; 8 bases map to TRBD2. Germline V gene data show CDR1 as GTSNPN and CDR2 as SVGIG (reference sequence). The CDR3 contains 14 residues. The V and J ends lost 1 base and 0 bases, in that order; junction bases with no gene match: 0. The DNA for the CDR3 is TGTGCCTGGAGTGGCGGGGGGAGCACAGATACGCAGTATTTT. Residues: CAWSGGGSTDTQYF.

The rearrangement joins TRBV5-4 to TRBJ2-3, with D tentatively TRBD2 (6 bases). The CDR3 is made up of 15 amino acids. The germline CDR1 and CDR2 sequences are SGHNT and YYREEE (reference sequence). V lost 4 bases and J lost 6, with 18 bases in between. CDR3 nucleotide sequence: TGTGCCAGCAGCCCGGGGAGGATCTCGGGGGATACGCAGTATTTT. Protein: CASSPGRISGDTQYF.

This clone was counted once. The chain links TRBV19 to TRBJ1-1, with 10 positions matching TRBD1. From germline, CDR1 is LNHDA and CDR2 SQIVND (reference sequence). This CDR3 contains 17 residues. Germline trimming cut 5 bases from V and 2 bases from J; bases unmatched to any gene: 11. CDR3 loop: CASSPRPGQGDNTEAFF. The CDR3 bases are TGTGCCAGTAGTCCCCGCCCAGGACAGGGGGATAACACTGAAGCTTTCTTT.

The V and J genes are TRBV5-1 and TRBJ1-2; D gene unclear. The germline V and J ends were trimmed by 3 bases and 4 bases, with 13 bases remaining between them. This CDR3 is built from 14 residues. Germline V lookup: CDR1 SGHRS, CDR2 YFSETQ. In DNA form, the CDR3 reads TGCGCCAGCAGCTCCGGGAGGGTGACCTATGGCTACACCTTC. Amino acid sequence: CASSSGRVTYGYTF.

The V gene is TRBV19, the J gene TRBJ1-2, with D hard to call. The CDR3 consists of 13 residues. The germline V gene encodes CDR1 LNHDA and CDR2 SQIVND (reference sequence). The germline V and J ends were trimmed by 4 bases and 4 bases, with 10 bases remaining between them. CDR3 in DNA: TGTGCCAGTAGTAACGAGGGCCCCTATGGCTACACCTTC. This codes for CASSNEGPYGYTF.

This chain links TRBV5-4 with TRBJ2-5; 7 positions match TRBD1. CDR1 and CDR2 from the germline V gene are SGHNT and YYREEE (reference sequence). This CDR3 has 16 amino acids. V shed 7 bases, J shed 2 bases, and the junction held 14 bases outside the gene matches. DNA of the CDR3: TGTGCCAGCCACCCAGGGGGAGTAAAGCGGCAAGAGACCCAGTACTTC. Amino acids: CASHPGGVKRQETQYF.

This sequence joins TRBV6-5 and TRBJ2-5; D not resolved. The CDR3 covers 11 residues. In germline, CDR1 is MNHEY, CDR2 SVGAGI. Trimming removed 6 bases from V and 13 bases from J, with 15 bases in between. The chain's CDR3 is CASRRGGLRYF. CDR3 DNA: TGTGCCAGCAGGCGCGGCGGCCTAAGGTACTTC.

V gene TRBV6-5 combines with J gene TRBJ1-4, with 9 bases lining up with TRBD1. Losses at the gene ends were 5 bases for V and 7 bases for J; bases not matched to a gene: 5. Germline values: CDR1 MNHEY, CDR2 SVGAGI. This CDR3 is built from 14 residues. CDR3 DNA: TGTGCCAGCAGTACAGGGGGCGGCTTTGAAAAACTGTTTTTT. This codes for CASSTGGGFEKLFF.

J is TRBJ2-5 and V is TRBV30; D possibly corresponds to TRBD2 (6 bases). Between the trimmed V and J ends, which lost 1 base and 7 bases, there was a span of 16 bases. The CDR3 sequence is 14 residues long. Germline assignment: CDR1 GTSNPN and CDR2 SVGIG (reference sequence). The CDR3 DNA reads as TGTGCCTGGAGTGCCGTTAGCGGCGGGTCGACCCAGTACTTC. Translation gives CAWSAVSGGSTQYF.

The chain uses TRBV5-1 and TRBJ1-3; D is undetermined. The CDR3 has 16 amino acids. V gave up 0 bases and J gave up 0 bases, with 10 bases separating them. Germline V CDR1 and CDR2: SGHRS, YFSETQ. The CDR3: CASSLAPGDSGNTIYF. The CDR3 DNA sequence: TGCGCCAGCAGCTTGGCTCCCGGAGACTCTGGAAACACCATATATTTT.

J is TRBJ1-5 and V is TRBV6-1, with no clear D. Looked up from germline, CDR1 is MNHNS and CDR2 is SASEGT. This CDR3 spans 14 amino acids. V lost 3 bases, J lost 3 bases, and 9 bases lay in between. CDR3 amino acids: CASSDLTFNQPQHF. In DNA form, the CDR3 reads TGTGCCAGCAGTGACCTAACCTTCAATCAGCCCCAGCATTTT.

V and J are TRBV2 and TRBJ2-3; TRBD2 matches 8 bases. CDR1 and CDR2 from the germline V gene are SNHLY and FYNNEI. With V trimmed by 4 bases and J by 2 bases, 5 bases remained unmatched. The CDR3 sequence is 15 residues long. The CDR3 sequence: CASSVQRGPTDTQYF. CDR3 nucleotides: TGTGCCAGCAGTGTTCAGCGGGGGCCCACAGATACGCAGTATTTT.

In this sample, this clone turned up once. This chain connects TRBV18 to TRBJ2-2; D might be TRBD1 (5 bases). Trimming left V 3 bases short and J 0 bases short, with 8 bases between. Germline CDR1 KGHSH, CDR2 LQKENI. The CDR3 totals 15 residues. In DNA form, the CDR3 reads TGTGCCAGCTCACCGCGCAGGGCGAACACCGGGGAGCTGTTTTTT. Protein: CASSPRRANTGELFF.

The rearrangement uses TRBV10-3 and TRBJ2-5; 9 bases map to TRBD2. CDR3 size: 17 residues. Germline V lookup: CDR1 ENHRY, CDR2 SYGVKD. The junction had 7 bases not matched to a gene; V was cut back by 0 bases and J by 2 bases. The CDR3 is CAISESQGLAGQETQYF. In DNA form, the CDR3 reads TGTGCCATCAGTGAGTCACAGGGCCTAGCGGGGCAAGAGACCCAGTACTTC.

This chain's CDR3 is CASSLDTGGETQYF. In DNA, the CDR3 is TGTGCCAGCAGTTTAGATACGGGAGGGGAGACCCAGTACTTC. The J gene is TRBJ2-5, the V gene TRBV28; 8 nucleotides line up with TRBD2. V shed 2 bases, J shed 5 bases, and the junction held 4 bases outside the gene matches. This CDR3 has 14 amino acids. Germline CDR1 and CDR2: MDHEN and SYDVKM.